These 29 T cell receptor beta chains originate from one sample sequenced in a study of cytomegalovirus exposure and HLA in healthy donors. Data came from immunoSEQ multiplex PCR; TCRdb stores just in-frame clones and leaves some out. This table has some 140,000 clones, about 82% appearing once. Sequenced input: PBMCs. All receptors derive from a human donor in good health.

The chain links TRBV10-2 to TRBJ2-5; TRBD1 is a possible D gene (6 bases). Germline-derived CDR1 and CDR2 are WSHSY and SAAADI. The CDR3 is 14 amino acids. V was shortened by 0 bases and J by 4 bases, with 9 bases between the two germline ends. The CDR3 DNA sequence: TGCGCCAGCAGTGAGTCGGGGGCTCGAGAGACCCAGTACTTC. This encodes CASSESGARETQYF.

V is TRBV9 and J is TRBJ2-7, with TRBD1 identical over 12 bases. Trimming at V came to 4 bases and at J to 5 bases, leaving 7 bases not matched to a gene. The CDR3 has 15 amino acids. Germline V gene data show CDR1 as SGDLS and CDR2 as YYNGEE. This CDR3 is CASSPGGTGGHEQYF. The CDR3 nucleotides are TGTGCCAGCAGCCCCGGGGGGACAGGGGGCCACGAGCAGTACTTC.

This chain uses TRBV7-2 with TRBJ2-2; 14 nucleotides match TRBD2. The CDR3 totals 17 residues. J lost 8 bases, V lost 4 bases, and 9 bases had no gene match. Germline-derived CDR1 and CDR2 are SGHTA and FQGNSA. CDR3 in DNA: TGTGCCAGCAGCTCAGACGGACTAGCGGGAGGTGTTGGGGAGCTGTTTTTT. This encodes CASSSDGLAGGVGELFF.

The V gene is TRBV5-1, the J gene TRBJ1-2; possibly TRBD1 for D (6 bases). This CDR3 region has 17 residues. V was trimmed by 2 bases and J by 3 bases, leaving 20 bases between them. Germline V gene lookup returns CDR1 SGHRS and CDR2 YFSETQ. CDR3 DNA sequence: TGCGCCAGCAGCTTCGAAAGCACAGGGCCGGGTTACTATGGCTACACCTTC. Its protein is CASSFESTGPGYYGYTF. The full variable domain, in which reference TRBV5-1 and TRBJ1-2 provide the parts outside the CDR3, is KAGVTQTPRYLIKTRGQQVTLSCSPISGHRSVSWYQQTPGQGLQFLFEYFSETQRNKGNFPGRFSGRQFSNSRSEMNVSTLELGDSALYLCASSFESTGPGYYGYTFGSGTRLTVV.

On this clone: Distinct nucleotide sequences in the sample also encode this CDR3. The chain joins TRBV18 to TRBJ1-6; D uncertain. This CDR3 spans 17 amino acids. V dropped 2 bases and J dropped 0 bases, with 11 bases sitting between them. Germline CDR1 KGHSH, CDR2 LQKENI. This CDR3 reads CASSPSVGSSYNSPLHF. CDR3 DNA sequence: TGTGCCAGCTCACCAAGTGTAGGGAGCTCCTATAATTCACCCCTCCACTTT.

In this sample, this clone turned up once. The chain carries TRBV13 and TRBJ2-1; tentatively, D is TRBD2 (6 bases). V shed 3 bases and J shed 4 bases, with 10 bases lying between them. CDR1 is PRHDT and CDR2 is FYEKMQ in the germline V gene (reference sequence). CDR3 length: 14 amino acids. CDR3 protein: CASSFQRAYNEQFF. CDR3 bases: TGTGCCAGCAGCTTCCAGCGGGCATACAATGAGCAGTTCTTC.

This clone was seen a few times. The chain uses TRBV27 and TRBJ1-2; TRBD1 agrees at 9 bases. V lost 8 bases and J lost 8; bases outside the gene matches: 6. The length of the CDR3 is 12 residues. Germline V gene lookup returns CDR1 MNHEY and CDR2 SMNVEV (reference sequence). The CDR3 protein is CASYTGGDGYTF. The CDR3 nucleotides read TGTGCCAGCTATACAGGGGGCGACGGCTACACCTTC.

A single count supports this clone. This chain links TRBV4-3 with TRBJ2-5; 9 bases agree with TRBD2. Trimming removed 5 bases from V and 4 bases from J; junction bases left unmatched: 5. Germline CDR1 is LGHNA and CDR2 is YSLEER. The CDR3 is made up of 14 amino acids. CDR3 loop: CASSGRGGRETQYF. CDR3 in DNA: TGCGCCAGCAGCGGGCGGGGGGGCCGAGAGACCCAGTACTTC.

The rearrangement links TRBV19 to TRBJ1-6, with TRBD1 matching 8 bases. Trimming removed 8 bases from V and 7 bases from J; junction bases left unmatched: 7. The germline CDR1 and CDR2 sequences are LNHDA and SQIVND (reference sequence). The CDR3 length is 14 residues. CDR3 region: CASARQGLNSPLHF. CDR3 in DNA: TGTGCCAGTGCAAGACAGGGGCTAAATTCACCCCTCCACTTT.

This chain joins TRBV6-1 and TRBJ2-3, with 8 bases aligning to TRBD2. The CDR3 contains 15 residues. Trimming at V came to 6 bases and at J to 4 bases, leaving 9 bases not matched to a gene. Germline lookup yields CDR1 MNHNS and CDR2 SASEGT. DNA for the CDR3: TGTGCCAGCAGCCGAGCGGGAGATATGGCAGATACGCAGTATTTT. Its protein is CASSRAGDMADTQYF.

The gene calls are TRBV15 and TRBJ1-1; D not certain. V was trimmed by 1 base and J by 0 bases, leaving 9 bases between them. The CDR3 consists of 15 residues. CDR1 is LNHNV, CDR2 YYDKDF, per germline (reference sequence). This CDR3 is CATSRVGSVNTEAFF. CDR3 bases: TGTGCCACCAGCAGAGTTGGGAGTGTGAACACTGAAGCTTTCTTT.

The V and J genes are TRBV15 and TRBJ1-5; 9 bases match TRBD1. V lost 5 bases to trimming and J lost 4 bases; unmatched junction nucleotides: 3. This CDR3 has 14 amino acids. Germline values: CDR1 LNHNV, CDR2 YYDKDF (reference sequence). The CDR3 nucleotides read TGTGCCACCAGCTTGACAGGGGGAAATCAGCCCCAGCATTTT. It encodes CATSLTGGNQPQHF.

The chain joins TRBV15 to TRBJ2-7; D might be TRBD1 (7 bases). CDR3 length: 17 residues. The germline gives CDR1 LNHNV, CDR2 YYDKDF (reference sequence). V was pared by 1 base and J by 2 bases, with 18 bases between. The CDR3 region has the DNA TGTGCCACCAGCAGAGGATTGGCAGGGGGGTTCCCCTACGAGCAGTACTTC. This gives the protein CATSRGLAGGFPYEQYF.

V is TRBV29-1 and J is TRBJ2-2; the D gene is possibly TRBD1 (5 bases). Germline CDR1 and CDR2: SQVTM and ANQGSEA. The CDR3 contains 13 residues. V lost 2 bases to trimming and J lost 2 bases, with 6 bases between them. Written as DNA, the CDR3 is TGCAGCGTTGAACAGGGCAACACCGGGGAGCTGTTTTTT. As protein: CSVEQGNTGELFF.

The rearrangement links TRBV9 to TRBJ1-4; 9 positions match TRBD1. The germline V gene has CDR1 SGDLS and CDR2 YYNGEE. After removal of 0 bases from V and 11 bases from J, the junction contained 11 bases not matched to a gene. The CDR3 is made up of 16 amino acids. CDR3 nucleotide sequence: TGTGCCAGCAGCGTAGAGGGACAGGGTATCTTCAAGAAACTGTTTTTT. Protein: CASSVEGQGIFKKLFF.

The chain links TRBV28 to TRBJ1-2, with TRBD1 matching 9 bases. J gave up 4 bases and V 7 bases, and 16 bases lay outside the gene matches. Germline V gives CDR1 MDHEN, CDR2 SYDVKM. CDR3 length: 17 amino acids. CDR3 in amino acids: CASTFSGTGYGFYGYTF. The CDR3, as DNA: TGTGCCAGCACCTTTTCCGGGACAGGGTATGGCTTCTATGGCTACACCTTC.

The chain employs TRBV27 and TRBJ1-3; D ambiguous. The CDR3 runs to 15 residues. V was trimmed by 5 bases and J by 0 bases, leaving 11 bases between them. Germline CDR1 MNHEY, CDR2 SMNVEV (reference sequence). The CDR3 DNA follows: TGTGCCAGCAGTCGCACAGCCATCTCTGGAAACACCATATATTTT. This codes for CASSRTAISGNTIYF.

V gene TRBV10-3 combines with J gene TRBJ2-1; possibly TRBD1 for D (6 bases). Trimming shortened V by 11 bases and J by 0 bases, and 14 bases separated the two germline ends. Germline V gene sequence: CDR1 ENHRY, CDR2 SYGVKD. CDR3 length: 14 amino acids. CDR3 DNA sequence: TGTGCCGCCACAGGGACAAGCTCCTACAATGAGCAGTTCTTC. As protein: CAATGTSSYNEQFF.

The chain combines TRBV19 with TRBJ2-3, with 11 nucleotides matching TRBD2. V shed 9 bases and J 4 bases; nucleotides not matched to a gene: 9. Looked up from germline, CDR1 is LNHDA and CDR2 is SQIVND (reference sequence). The CDR3 covers 15 residues. CDR3 sequence reads: CASRTLAGGADTQYF. The CDR3 DNA sequence: TGTGCCAGCAGAACTTTAGCGGGGGGGGCAGATACGCAGTATTTT.

V usage is TRBV7-9 and J usage is TRBJ2-7; TRBD2 matches at 8 bases. Germline assignment: CDR1 SEHNR and CDR2 FQNEAQ (reference sequence). The CDR3 is made up of 16 amino acids. V lost 5 bases, J lost 5 bases, and 14 bases stayed unmatched. As DNA, the CDR3 is TGTGCCAGCAGCCCCAACCCCGGGACTAGGGTCCACGAGCAGTACTTC. Amino acids: CASSPNPGTRVHEQYF.

The CDR3 here is CASTHPLGGYGYTF. The CDR3 region has the DNA TGTGCCAGCACCCACCCCCTCGGGGGTTATGGCTACACCTTC. The chain couples TRBV11-2 to TRBJ1-2; weak D call: TRBD1 (5 bases). V was shortened by 7 bases and J by 5 bases, with 17 bases between the two germline ends. The CDR3 covers 14 residues. Germline loops: CDR1 SGHAT, CDR2 FQNNGV.

This clone was counted between two and nine times. The J gene is TRBJ1-2, the V gene TRBV6-6, with 7 bases matching TRBD1. This CDR3 has 14 amino acids. CDR1 MNHNY and CDR2 SVGAGI come from the germline V gene (reference sequence). With V trimmed by 6 bases and J by 2 bases, 6 bases remained unmatched. This chain's CDR3 is CASRAGGSNYGYTF. Here the CDR3 DNA reads TGTGCCAGCAGAGCAGGGGGTAGCAACTATGGCTACACCTTC.

The CDR3 sequence is CASSPTGGQNTEAFF. CDR3 DNA sequence: TGTGCCAGCAGTCCCACAGGGGGGCAGAACACTGAAGCTTTCTTT. The genes are TRBV28 and TRBJ1-1; 8 nucleotides match TRBD1. From germline, CDR1 is MDHEN and CDR2 SYDVKM. The CDR3 contains 15 residues. Trimming cost V 5 bases and J 1 base; bases outside gene matches: 6.

Turning to this clone: This same CDR3 is encoded by further DNA sequences in the sample. The chain links TRBV29-1 to TRBJ2-5, with D possibly matching TRBD2 (6 bases). The CDR3 length is 12 residues. The germline V gene encodes CDR1 SQVTM and CDR2 ANQGSEA. Deletions cut 7 bases from V and 4 bases from J, with 13 bases between. CDR3 sequence reads: CSAGQGGETQYF. For the CDR3, the DNA is TGCAGCGCCGGCCAGGGAGGAGAGACCCAGTACTTC.

The chain couples TRBV21-1 to TRBJ2-7; the table's D call, TRBD2, has no DNA check behind it. TRBV21-1 is a pseudogene. CDR3 length equals 14 residues. The CDR3 DNA is TGTGCCAGCAGCAAAAAGCGGCACCCCTACGAGCAGTACTTC. This encodes CASSKKRHPYEQYF.

The chain couples TRBV13 to TRBJ2-5; weak D call: TRBD2 (6 bases). V was pared by 3 bases and J by 5 bases, with 22 bases between. The CDR3 is 17 amino acids. Per the germline V gene, CDR1 is PRHDT and CDR2 is FYEKMQ (reference sequence). CDR3 bases: TGTGCCAGCAGCTTCCCAGGGACTTCCATCAGCGGGGAGACCCAGTACTTC. Its translation: CASSFPGTSISGETQYF.

V is TRBV5-1 and J is TRBJ2-1, with a weak D call TRBD2 (6 bases). Trimming pared 4 bases from V and 5 bases from J, leaving 19 bases between. This CDR3 has 16 residues. Germline assignment: CDR1 SGHRS and CDR2 YFSETQ. In DNA, the CDR3 is TGCGCCAGCAGCCATCCAGGGACGGGAGAGGACAATGAGCAGTTCTTC. Its translation: CASSHPGTGEDNEQFF.

CDR3 nucleotide sequence: TGCGCCAGCAGCTTGGCGTCAGGGGGCTCGTATGAAAAACTGTTTTTT. Its protein is CASSLASGGSYEKLFF. V is TRBV5-1 and J is TRBJ1-4; 8 positions agree with TRBD1. V shed 0 bases and J 6 bases; nucleotides not matched to a gene: 7. The CDR3 loop spans 16 amino acids. Germline V gene data show CDR1 as SGHRS and CDR2 as YFSETQ.

The gene calls are TRBV7-8 and TRBJ2-1, with a possible D match to TRBD2 (6 bases). The CDR3 is made up of 14 amino acids. The germline V gene encodes CDR1 SGHVS and CDR2 FQNEAQ. V was shortened by 5 bases and J by 7 bases, with 15 bases between the two germline ends. The CDR3: CASSLTRAGNEQFF. The CDR3 region has the DNA TGTGCCAGCAGCCTTACTAGGGCGGGGAATGAGCAGTTCTTC.